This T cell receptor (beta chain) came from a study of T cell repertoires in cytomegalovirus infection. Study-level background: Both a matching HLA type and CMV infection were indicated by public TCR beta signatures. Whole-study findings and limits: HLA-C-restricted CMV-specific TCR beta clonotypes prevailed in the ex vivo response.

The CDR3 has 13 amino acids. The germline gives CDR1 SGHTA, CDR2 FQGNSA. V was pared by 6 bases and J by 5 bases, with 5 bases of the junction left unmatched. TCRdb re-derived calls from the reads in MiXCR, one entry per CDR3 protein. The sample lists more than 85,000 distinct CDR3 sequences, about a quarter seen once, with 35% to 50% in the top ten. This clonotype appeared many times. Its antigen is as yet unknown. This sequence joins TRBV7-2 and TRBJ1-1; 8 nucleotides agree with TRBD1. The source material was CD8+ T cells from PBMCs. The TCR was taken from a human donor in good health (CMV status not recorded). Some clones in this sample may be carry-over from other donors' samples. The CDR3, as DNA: TGTGCCAGCAGACCGACAGGGGTGACTGAAGCTTTCTTT. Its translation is CASRPTGVTEAFF.